This record concerns one T cell receptor beta chain sequence. This clonotype is medium-sized (0.01 to 0.1%). The specificity of this receptor is unknown. No base-level quality is on record; no much larger clone is a single base apart. From its cysteine to its phenylalanine, the CDR3 spans 16 amino acids. Here the CDR3 DNA is all that survives: 48 bases in frame from base 1. V is trimmed back by 2 bases and J by 3 bases, and the junction contains 6 bases that no gene match accounts for. CDR1 SGHTA and CDR2 FQGNSA are derived from the germline V gene. Library construction relied on PCR. Sequencing was performed on an Illumina HiSeq 4000. Bulk TCR libraries were prepared as previously described, using TCR primers listed in Table S5. The Qiagen AllPrep DNA/RNA kit was used to purify total RNA. Before any analysis, reads coming from multiple sequencing runs of the same library were combined into one pool. Concerning the study's data processing: Reads were retained only if their TCR constant sequence matched exactly, and those retained reads were trimmed to 150 nt and grouped according to their 12-nt molecular barcodes. Reads within each barcode group were sub-clustered using a 15% Levenshtein threshold, and quality-weighted consensus sequences were constructed for each RNA molecule. Non-functional sequences were excluded, and lower-count sequences lying one edit away from another sequence were also excluded. On the basis of fitting two negative binomial distributions, barcode sub-clusters with fewer than 20% of the maximum read count were discarded. TCRdb applied fastp at Q25 and MiXCR to the public reads, then kept only in-frame beta chains. Rows with a matching CDR3 protein are joined into one entry that keeps the most common DNA and genes. The V and J calls were not made by the authors but by TCRdb's processing. The sample has about 35,000 distinct CDR3 sequences on record, approximately 19% of them singletons. In total, the top ten clones hold approximately 1.2% of the sample.

The entry originates in a study of molecular identifiers for immune sequencing clone quantification (dated by TCRdb to between 2017 and 2018). A note on the overall study: For a replicate experiment, RNA from around 18,000 or 91,000 naive CD8 T cells was divided into five aliquots, and four of the five aliquots were sequenced. This methods study used CD8 T cells to benchmark TCR RNA copy counting and molecular-identifier clustering-based TCR repertoire sequencing (MIDCIRS).

Naive CD8 T cell libraries were made from approximately 20,000 to 1,000,000 sorted cells using 10%, 30% or 50% of purified RNA. On a BD FACSAria II, naive CD8 T cells were FACS-sorted as CD8+CD4-CCR7+CD45RA+ and collected into RLT Plus buffer. Under 11 TCR copies' worth of Jurkat RNA were spiked into about 20,000-1,000,000 naive CD8 T cell samples to test detection sensitivity. Enrichment of CD8 T cells was done with RosetteSep CD8+ T Cell Enrichment Cocktail plus Ficoll-Paque, and ACK red cell lysis came afterward. General conclusions and limits of the study: The naive libraries included spiked-in Jurkat TCR RNA (roughly nine copies' worth), and this Jurkat TCR RNA is not part of the donor repertoire. Modeling indicated approximately 3.1 TCR RNA copies recovered per cell, compared with about 10 by digital PCR, which implies a capture efficiency of approximately 29%. Spiked-in Jurkat TCR RNA equivalent to a single cell was reported to be detectable even among 850,000 to 1,000,000 naive CD8 T cells. When barcode sub-clustering was not used, chimeric consensus sequences inflated TCR diversity, with chimeras reaching as high as 47%. Identical TCR molecules sharing a barcode could cause highly expanded clone sizes to be underestimated. Clones above 20 RNA copies held over 97% of molecules in CMV-specific effector cells but under 1% in naive cells.

This clonotype was obtained from a human donor in good health. Some libraries in this study had Jurkat cell RNA spiked in. Rearrangement joined TRBV7-2 to TRBJ2-3; TRBD2 agrees with 9 junctional bases. Sequenced input: naive CD8+ T cells from blood, with Jurkat cell RNA spiked in. The intended sense of this specimen's cell subset or site label: FACS-sorted CD8+CD4-CCR7+CD45RA+ naive T cells. CDR3 protein: CASSLIPTSGTDTQYF. The sequence in DNA is TGTGCCAGCAGCTTAATTCCGACTAGCGGAACAGATACGCAGTATTTT.